This T cell receptor (beta chain) was recorded in a study of regulatory T cells in long-lasting Graves disease. The trim removed 0 bases at V and 4 bases at J, leaving 5 bases unmatched. Germline lookup yields CDR1 SEHNR and CDR2 FQNEAQ (reference sequence). The CDR3 extends over 15 amino acids. Time point reported: newly diagnosed GD, antithyroid drugs for less than 3 months. The TCR library was made from RNA extracted from PBMCs. CDR3-region Arm-PCR and iRepertoire HTBI primers produced the TCR beta libraries. Methods used by the authors: Samples revealed approximately 67 TRBV and roughly 15 TRBJ segments. In TCRdb, the multiplex PCR reads were re-called with MiXCR into one record per CDR3 protein. The V and J calls were not made by the authors but by TCRdb's processing. The sample lists just over 600,000 distinct CDR3 sequences; approximately 15% were seen once. These data were also reused for a study on T cells in Graves' hyperthyroidism and ophthalmopathy. That paper notes: Participants, patients aged 18 to 65, had newly diagnosed hyperthyroidism with a duration under 2 months. The TCR CDR3 first-round RT-PCR relied on the HTBI primer set. Most expanded thyroid clonotypes above 0.001 also appeared in blood.

The clonotype comes from a woman in her twenties or thirties with Graves disease. The rearrangement joins TRBV7-9 to TRBJ1-1; TRBD1 matches at 7 bases. The starting material was peripheral blood mononuclear cells (PBMCs), obtained at new diagnosis, from a patient treated with antithyroid drugs. CDR3 nucleotide sequence: TGTGCCAGCAGCTTAGCGGGACCAGGGGGCACTGAAGCTTTCTTT. This translates into CASSLAGPGGTEAFF.